This T cell receptor beta chain appears in the sequencing data of a study of blood T cell repertoires in COVID-19. Study information: PBMCs, B-cell-depleted T cells, or T cells provided the cDNA or gDNA that made up the material.

The CDR3 has 13 amino acids. Looked up from germline, CDR1 is SNHLY and CDR2 is FYNNEI. With V trimmed by 6 bases and J by 5 bases, 6 bases remained unmatched. Only in-frame clones appear in the TCRdb table, and some are missing; sequencing was by immunoSEQ multiplex PCR. The sample contains under 300,000 clones, 86% of which appear only once. Sequencing was done on a sample of peripheral blood. The sequence derives from an elderly man with acute or convalescent COVID-19. The chain is built from TRBV2 and TRBJ1-2; 7 nucleotides line up with TRBD1. For the CDR3, the DNA is TGTGCCAGCAGCCGGGACAGTGAATATGGCTACACCTTC. Its translation: CASSRDSEYGYTF.